Shown below are 32 T cell receptor beta chains from a single sample sequenced in a study of cytomegalovirus exposure and HLA in healthy donors. PCR used 60 Vbeta primers and 13 Jbeta primers. Profiled with immunoSEQ multiplex PCR; TCRdb holds only in-frame clones, not every one. The table shows around 130,000 clones, with around 72% occurring only once. Sequencing used PBMCs. The source is a human donor in good health.

This clone has only a few counts. The chain employs TRBV27 and TRBJ1-5; possibly TRBD1 for D (6 bases). From germline, CDR1 is MNHEY and CDR2 SMNVEV (reference sequence). V was clipped by 4 bases and J by 4 bases, with 17 bases between them. The CDR3 spans 16 residues. Here the CDR3 reads CASSSLGGRSNQPQHF. CDR3 nucleotides: TGTGCCAGCAGTTCCCTCGGGGGGCGTTCAAATCAGCCCCAGCATTTT.

The rearrangement uses TRBV5-5 and TRBJ2-7, with D tentatively TRBD1 (5 bases). Germline V gene sequence: CDR1 SGHKS, CDR2 YYEKEE (reference sequence). The CDR3 extends over 15 amino acids. V was shortened by 0 bases and J by 2 bases, with 12 bases between the two germline ends. The DNA of the CDR3 is TGTGCCAGCAGCTTGGAGCTCGACAGACCCTACGAGCAGTACTTC. Protein sequence: CASSLELDRPYEQYF. The full variable domain, rest sourced from reference TRBV5-5 and TRBJ2-7, is DAGVTQSPTHLIKTRGQQVTLRCSPISGHKSVSWYQQVLGQGPQFIFQYYEKEERGRGNFPDRFSARQFPNYSSELNVNALLLGDSALYLCASSLELDRPYEQYFGPGTRLTVT.

This rearrangement joins TRBV4-2 to TRBJ2-7; D unclear. This CDR3 contains 15 residues. V was cut by 4 bases and J by 4 bases, with 17 bases left in between. Per germline, CDR1 LGHNA and CDR2 YNFKEQ. The CDR3 here is CASSRLPSLEYEQYF. CDR3 DNA sequence: TGTGCCAGCAGCCGCCTCCCTAGTCTGGAGTACGAGCAGTACTTC.

For this clone: The same CDR3 is also encoded by other DNA sequences in this sample. This chain joins TRBV2 and TRBJ2-1, with 11 bases aligning to TRBD2. The CDR3 spans 15 residues. Germline CDR1 is SNHLY and CDR2 is FYNNEI. J lost 4 bases, V lost 4 bases, and 3 bases had no gene match. CDR3 residues: CASSGLAGSYNEQFF. CDR3 bases: TGTGCCAGCAGTGGACTAGCGGGAAGTTACAATGAGCAGTTCTTC.

This sequence joins TRBV7-3 and TRBJ2-3; 9 nucleotides align to TRBD1. The germline gives CDR1 SGHTA, CDR2 FQGTGA. The ends lost 0 bases at V and 1 base at J; junction bases unmatched: 2. The CDR3 totals 16 residues. For the CDR3, the DNA is TGTGCCAGCAGCTTAACGCGGGACAGGGGCACAGATACGCAGTATTTT. This codes for CASSLTRDRGTDTQYF.

This clone came up once. The CDR3 loop is CASSLERNEKLFF. For the CDR3, the DNA is TGCGCCAGCAGCTTAGAACGGAATGAAAAACTGTTTTTT. J is TRBJ1-4 and V is TRBV5-1, with D uncertain. Germline V gene data show CDR1 as SGHRS and CDR2 as YFSETQ. The CDR3 consists of 13 residues. Trimming removed 2 bases from V and 5 bases from J, with 7 bases in between.

The genes are TRBV29-1 and TRBJ2-3; 9 bases are shared with TRBD2. Germline-derived CDR1 and CDR2 are SQVTM and ANQGSEA. CDR3 length: 14 residues. Trimming took 4 bases from V and 4 from J; bases not matched to a gene: 6. The CDR3 loop is CSVVPAGGADTQYF. The CDR3 DNA reads TGCAGCGTTGTCCCAGCGGGGGGCGCAGATACGCAGTATTTT.

This clone was seen a handful of times. V gene TRBV7-6 combines with J gene TRBJ2-7; TRBD1 matches at 9 bases. The CDR3 is made up of 14 amino acids. V gave up 6 bases and J gave up 2 bases; unmatched junction bases: 5. Germline V gene lookup returns CDR1 SGHVS and CDR2 FNYEAQ. CDR3 sequence: CASRARQGAYEQYF. The CDR3 DNA reads as TGTGCCAGCAGGGCTCGACAGGGGGCCTACGAGCAGTACTTC.

V and J are TRBV15 and TRBJ2-7, with D perhaps TRBD1 (6 bases). CDR3 size: 14 residues. CDR1 is LNHNV and CDR2 is YYDKDF in the germline V gene (reference sequence). V was pared by 1 base and J by 3 bases, with 10 bases between. The CDR3 DNA follows: TGTGCCACCAGCAGAGCCGGGACACTCTACGAGCAGTACTTC. Amino acid sequence: CATSRAGTLYEQYF.

The chain links TRBV18 to TRBJ2-5; tentatively, D is TRBD2 (5 bases). CDR3 size: 15 residues. Germline values: CDR1 KGHSH, CDR2 LQKENI. The V gene lost 3 bases and the J gene lost 2 bases, with 13 bases spanning the gap. CDR3 amino acids: CASSPPGRGQETQYF. DNA of the CDR3: TGTGCCAGCTCACCCCCGGGGAGAGGGCAAGAGACCCAGTACTTC.

The chain links TRBV2 to TRBJ2-5, with 11 nucleotides matching TRBD2. V lost 5 bases and J lost 3; bases outside the gene matches: 14. Germline CDR1 and CDR2: SNHLY and FYNNEI. This CDR3 is 18 amino acids long. The CDR3 loop reads CASSSWRLAGGKKETQYF. Here the CDR3 DNA reads TGTGCCAGCAGTAGTTGGAGGCTAGCGGGAGGAAAAAAAGAGACCCAGTACTTC.

This chain links TRBV5-1 with TRBJ2-1; D gene uncertain. Trimming pared 2 bases from V and 10 bases from J, leaving 10 bases between. The CDR3 consists of 12 residues. Germline V gene data show CDR1 as SGHRS and CDR2 as YFSETQ. The CDR3 DNA reads as TGCGCCAGCAGCTTCTACCCCGGGGAGCAGTTCTTC. Its translation: CASSFYPGEQFF. The variable domain in full, with the rest retrieved from reference TRBV5-1 and TRBJ2-1, is KAGVTQTPRYLIKTRGQQVTLSCSPISGHRSVSWYQQTPGQGLQFLFEYFSETQRNKGNFPGRFSGRQFSNSRSEMNVSTLELGDSALYLCASSFYPGEQFFGPGTRLTVL.

The chain joins TRBV6-6 to TRBJ2-7, with 7 bases matching TRBD1. The junction had 8 bases not matched to a gene; V was cut back by 2 bases and J by 4 bases. Germline CDR1 MNHNY, CDR2 SVGAGI (reference sequence). CDR3 length: 15 amino acids. This CDR3 is CASSYGQGVSYEQYF. The CDR3 DNA sequence: TGTGCCAGCAGTTACGGCCAGGGGGTGAGTTACGAGCAGTACTTC.

This clone was observed a handful of times. In nucleotides, the CDR3 is TGTGCCACCAGCAGAGTTGGGGGCGCCTACGAGCAGTACTTC. Translation gives CATSRVGGAYEQYF. This chain connects TRBV15 to TRBJ2-7; a weak D match, TRBD1 (6 bases). The CDR3 consists of 14 residues. Trimming took off 1 base at V and 2 bases at J, with 9 bases between the two ends. CDR1 and CDR2 from the germline V gene are LNHNV and YYDKDF (reference sequence).

The rearrangement uses TRBV6-5 and TRBJ2-2, with 7 positions matching TRBD1. After removal of 8 bases from V and 7 bases from J, the junction contained 13 bases not matched to a gene. The CDR3 is made up of 15 amino acids. Germline CDR1 MNHEY, CDR2 SVGAGI. The CDR3 nucleotides read TGTGCCAGCTCCCGGCAGGGGGTCGGTGTCGGGGAGCTGTTTTTT. This gives the protein CASSRQGVGVGELFF.

The chain employs TRBV4-3 and TRBJ2-7; TRBD1 matches 7 bases. The germline V gene has CDR1 LGHNA and CDR2 YSLEER. The CDR3 length is 16 residues. Losses at the gene ends were 3 bases for V and 2 bases for J; bases not matched to a gene: 10. CDR3 protein: CASSQGPDREPYEQYF. The CDR3 region has the DNA TGCGCCAGCAGCCAGGGACCTGACAGGGAGCCCTACGAGCAGTACTTC.

This CDR3 is CASSLGGREGNEQFF. The CDR3 nucleotides read TGTGCCAGCAGCTTAGGGGGGCGGGAGGGCAATGAGCAGTTCTTC. The rearrangement links TRBV11-2 to TRBJ2-1; 9 bases align to TRBD2. The V and J ends lost 1 base and 6 bases, in that order; junction bases with no gene match: 4. This CDR3 is 15 amino acids long. Per the germline V gene, CDR1 is SGHAT and CDR2 is FQNNGV.

The V gene is TRBV27, the J gene TRBJ1-2; D perhaps matches TRBD1 (6 bases). The V gene's germline CDR1 is MNHEY and CDR2 SMNVEV (reference sequence). V lost 6 bases, J lost 4 bases, and 9 bases lay in between. The CDR3 is 12 residues long. CDR3 region: CASRDRIYGYTF. The CDR3 DNA follows: TGTGCCAGCAGGGACAGAATCTATGGCTACACCTTC.

The V and J genes are TRBV30 and TRBJ2-3, with D perhaps matching TRBD2 (5 bases). This CDR3 contains 12 residues. V shed 3 bases and J shed 1 base, with 5 bases lying between them. The germline gives CDR1 GTSNPN, CDR2 SVGIG (reference sequence). The CDR3 coding sequence is TGTGCCTGGAGGCGGGGCACAGATACGCAGTATTTT. It is translated as CAWRRGTDTQYF.

The chain uses TRBV7-8 and TRBJ2-4, with 10 positions matching TRBD1. V dropped 2 bases and J dropped 9; count of bases not matched to a gene: 7. The CDR3 sequence is 15 residues long. The germline V gene has CDR1 SGHVS and CDR2 FQNEAQ. CDR3 bases: TGTGCCAGCAGCTTAAGTTCGGGACAGGGGATCATTCAGTACTTC. Its translation: CASSLSSGQGIIQYF.

The rearrangement joins TRBV29-1 to TRBJ1-2, with 12 bases matching TRBD1. The length of the CDR3 is 14 residues. Germline assignment: CDR1 SQVTM and CDR2 ANQGSEA. The ends lost 3 bases at V and 7 bases at J; junction bases unmatched: 6. The CDR3 nucleotides are TGCAGCGTTGAGTCGGGACAGGGGGCTAGTGGCTACACCTTC. Translating gives CSVESGQGASGYTF. Looking up the rest from reference TRBV29-1 and TRBJ1-2 gives the full variable domain: SAVISQKPSRDICQRGTSLTIQCQVDSQVTMMFWYRQQPGQSLTLIATANQGSEATYESGFVIDKFPISRPNLTFSTLTVSNMSPEDSSIYLCSVESGQGASGYTFGSGTRLTVV.

This sequence joins TRBV6-5 and TRBJ2-3; tentatively, D is TRBD1 (5 bases). Trimming shortened V by 6 bases and J by 0 bases, and 13 bases separated the two germline ends. Germline lookup yields CDR1 MNHEY and CDR2 SVGAGI. The CDR3 covers 15 residues. The CDR3 DNA reads TGTGCCAGCAGCCCCAGGGTAGTTAGCACAGATACGCAGTATTTT. It codes for CASSPRVVSTDTQYF.

This clone has a handful of counts. The genes are TRBV5-6 and TRBJ1-5, with a weak D call TRBD1 (5 bases). CDR3 length: 13 residues. The V gene lost 2 bases and the J gene lost 6 bases, with 9 bases spanning the gap. The V gene's germline CDR1 is SGHDT and CDR2 YYEEEE. The DNA of the CDR3 is TGTGCCAGCAGCTTTGCGGGGGTTCAGCCCCAGCATTTT. Amino acids: CASSFAGVQPQHF.

This clone was seen a few times. This chain uses TRBV5-5 with TRBJ2-2; D remains unclear. The CDR3 consists of 13 residues. Looked up from germline, CDR1 is SGHKS and CDR2 is YYEKEE (reference sequence). Trimming stripped 4 bases from V and 4 bases from J, with 8 bases between. The CDR3 is CASSPDFTGELFF. The DNA for the CDR3 is TGTGCCAGCAGCCCCGACTTCACCGGGGAGCTGTTTTTT.

The chain couples TRBV7-9 to TRBJ2-1; 9 bases line up with TRBD2. This CDR3 has 19 residues. J gave up 0 bases and V 5 bases, and 14 bases lay outside the gene matches. CDR1 and CDR2 (germline): SEHNR, FQNEAQ (reference sequence). The CDR3 loop reads CASSHREGGGVSSYNEQFF. CDR3 in DNA: TGTGCCAGCAGCCACCGTGAGGGCGGGGGGGTTAGCTCCTACAATGAGCAGTTCTTC.

This clone was recorded a few times. The chain couples TRBV7-9 to TRBJ1-2, with 9 positions matching TRBD1. CDR1 and CDR2 (germline): SEHNR, FQNEAQ (reference sequence). The CDR3 extends over 13 amino acids. J lost 7 bases, V lost 6 bases, and 6 bases had no gene match. In DNA, the CDR3 is TGTGCCAGCAGGTACGGGACAGGGATTGGCTACACCTTC. The encoded protein is CASRYGTGIGYTF.

The chain uses TRBV11-2 and TRBJ2-1; 8 bases line up with TRBD2. This CDR3 contains 13 residues. The trim removed 5 bases at V and 9 bases at J, leaving 6 bases unmatched. Germline-derived CDR1 and CDR2 are SGHAT and FQNNGV. The CDR3 sequence is CASSQRAGVEQFF. Written as DNA, the CDR3 is TGTGCCAGCAGCCAAAGAGCGGGGGTTGAGCAGTTCTTC.

This clone showed up just once. Other DNA sequences within the sample encode an identical CDR3. The chain is built from TRBV6-5 and TRBJ1-4; D is unresolved. Trimming cost V 6 bases and J 0 bases, with 11 bases left between them. Germline V gene lookup returns CDR1 MNHEY and CDR2 SVGAGI. There are 15 residues in the CDR3. The CDR3, as DNA: TGTGCCAGCAGCCCCACCTATGCAACTAATGAAAAACTGTTTTTT. It specifies CASSPTYATNEKLFF.

This clone was seen more than once but under ten times. This chain links TRBV19 with TRBJ2-5; 8 bases match TRBD1. TRBJ2-7 matches the DNA end more closely, so the J call is doubtful. CDR1 and CDR2 from the germline V gene are LNHDA and SQIVND (reference sequence). This CDR3 comprises 13 residues. For the CDR3, the DNA is TGTGCCAGTAGTTATTCAGGGGGCAACGAGCAGTACTTC. Protein sequence: CASSYSGGNEQYF.

This chain links TRBV2 with TRBJ2-5; 11 bases are a match to TRBD1. Germline V CDR1 and CDR2: SNHLY, FYNNEI. The CDR3 totals 18 residues. V lost 8 bases, J lost 3 bases, and 17 bases stayed unmatched. CDR3 nucleotide sequence: TGTGCCAGCCCCTTAGTAGGGACAGGGGGGCCCAGAAAAGAGACCCAGTACTTC. It encodes CASPLVGTGGPRKETQYF.

This chain uses TRBV14 with TRBJ2-2; 8 nucleotides line up with TRBD2. The CDR3 is 16 amino acids. Germline CDR1 SGHDN, CDR2 FVKESK. V dropped 3 bases and J dropped 6; count of bases not matched to a gene: 9. In nucleotides, the CDR3 is TGTGCCAGCAGCCACCCGGGCGGGGGGAGTTCCGGGGAGCTGTTTTTT. It translates to CASSHPGGGSSGELFF.

The rearrangement uses TRBV5-1 and TRBJ1-2, with TRBD1 as a possible D gene (6 bases). Between the trimmed V and J ends, which lost 4 bases and 0 bases, there was a span of 16 bases. CDR1 and CDR2 from the germline V gene are SGHRS and YFSETQ. The CDR3 has 16 amino acids. The CDR3 DNA follows: TGCGCCAGCAGCCAATGGGGGCAGTCATCTAACTATGGCTACACCTTC. This translates into CASSQWGQSSNYGYTF.